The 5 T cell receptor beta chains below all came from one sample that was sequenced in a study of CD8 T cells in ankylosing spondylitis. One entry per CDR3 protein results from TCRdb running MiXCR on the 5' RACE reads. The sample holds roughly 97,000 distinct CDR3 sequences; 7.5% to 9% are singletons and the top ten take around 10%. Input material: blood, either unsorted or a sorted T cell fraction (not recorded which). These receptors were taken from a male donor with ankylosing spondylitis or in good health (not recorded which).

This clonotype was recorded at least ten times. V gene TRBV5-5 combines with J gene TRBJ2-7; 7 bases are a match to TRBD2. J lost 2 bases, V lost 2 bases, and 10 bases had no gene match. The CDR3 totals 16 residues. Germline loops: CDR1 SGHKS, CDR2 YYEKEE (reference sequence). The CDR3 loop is CASSLNPGLKTYEQYF. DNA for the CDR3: TGTGCCAGCAGCTTAAACCCGGGACTAAAAACCTACGAGCAGTACTTC.

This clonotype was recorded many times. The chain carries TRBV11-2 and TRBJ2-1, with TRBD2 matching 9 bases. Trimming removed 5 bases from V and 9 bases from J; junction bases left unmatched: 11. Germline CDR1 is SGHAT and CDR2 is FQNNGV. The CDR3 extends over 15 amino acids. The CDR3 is CASSPRLAEGIEQFF. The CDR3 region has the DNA TGTGCCAGCAGCCCTAGACTAGCGGAAGGTATTGAGCAGTTCTTC.

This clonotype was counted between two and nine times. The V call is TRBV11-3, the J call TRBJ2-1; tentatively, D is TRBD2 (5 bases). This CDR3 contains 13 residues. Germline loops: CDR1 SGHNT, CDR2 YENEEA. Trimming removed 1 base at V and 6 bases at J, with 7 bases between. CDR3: CASSLGGLNEQFF. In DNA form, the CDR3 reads TGTGCCAGCAGCTTAGGAGGGCTCAATGAGCAGTTCTTC.

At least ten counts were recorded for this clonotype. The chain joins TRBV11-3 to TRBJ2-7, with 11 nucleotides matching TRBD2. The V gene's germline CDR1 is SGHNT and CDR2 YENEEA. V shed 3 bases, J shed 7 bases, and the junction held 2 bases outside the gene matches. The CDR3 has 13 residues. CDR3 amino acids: CASSFGTSGEQYF. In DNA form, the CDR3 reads TGTGCCAGCAGCTTCGGGACTAGCGGTGAGCAGTACTTC.

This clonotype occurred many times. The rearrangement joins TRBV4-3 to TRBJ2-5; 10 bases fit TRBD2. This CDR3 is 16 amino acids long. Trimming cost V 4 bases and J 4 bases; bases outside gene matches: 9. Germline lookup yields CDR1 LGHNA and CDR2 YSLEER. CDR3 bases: TGCGCCAGCAGCCTCTACGCTAGCGGGAGTATAGAGACCCAGTACTTC. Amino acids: CASSLYASGSIETQYF.